This entry lists 30 T cell receptor beta chains sequenced from one sample in a study of Ad26.COV2.S vaccination and SARS-CoV-2 variants. Clones were read by immunoSEQ multiplex PCR, and TCRdb kept only the in-frame ones, dropping some. Among hundreds of thousands of clones listed, 75% to 90% were seen once. Treatment: 15 to 20 received Ad26.COV2.S at low or high dose, single or two shots; several received placebo; per-sample allocation not given. All samples were drawn on day 63, counting from the first vaccine or placebo injection. The sequenced sample was peripheral blood, obtained in a trial of Ad26.COV2.S vaccine versus placebo. The receptors were gathered from a person aged 18-65 years who received the Ad26.COV2.S COVID-19 vaccine or a placebo.

The rearrangement uses TRBV4-1 and TRBJ1-4; D is undetermined. The V and J ends lost 2 bases and 8 bases respectively, with 6 bases between them. The CDR3 extends over 12 amino acids. In germline, CDR1 is MGHRA, CDR2 YSYEKL. DNA for the CDR3: TGCGCCAGCAGCCAACAAAGAGAAAAACTGTTTTTT. This gives the protein CASSQQREKLFF.

This clone is a singleton in its sample. The chain links TRBV7-9 to TRBJ1-2, with D perhaps TRBD1 (6 bases). The V and J ends lost 1 base and 2 bases respectively, with 11 bases between them. This CDR3 spans 15 amino acids. The germline V gene has CDR1 SEHNR and CDR2 FQNEAQ (reference sequence). The CDR3 protein is CASSLVVTGNYGYTF. CDR3 coding DNA: TGTGCCAGCAGCTTAGTTGTGACAGGAAACTATGGCTACACCTTC.

The chain combines TRBV18 with TRBJ1-1; D remains ambiguous. CDR1 and CDR2 (germline): KGHSH, LQKENI. V gave up 1 base and J gave up 4 bases, with 13 bases separating them. The CDR3 spans 15 residues. The CDR3 sequence: CASSPQSQALTEAFF. In nucleotides, the CDR3 is TGTGCCAGCTCACCACAGAGCCAGGCCCTCACTGAAGCTTTCTTT.

A few counts support this clone. The gene calls are TRBV21-1 and TRBJ1-3. TRBV21-1 is shown as a pseudogene. This CDR3 comprises 11 residues. This chain's CDR3 is CASSKKGSQRF. DNA of the CDR3: TGTGCCAGCAGCAAAAAAGGTTCCCAGAGGTTT.

This chain uses TRBV7-2 with TRBJ2-7; D gene unclear. The CDR3 sequence is 15 residues long. Trimming removed 5 bases from V and 0 bases from J, with 14 bases in between. The V gene's germline CDR1 is SGHTA and CDR2 FQGNSA. The CDR3 loop reads CASSPRMQTSYEQYF. The CDR3 coding sequence is TGTGCCAGCAGCCCGAGGATGCAGACCTCCTACGAGCAGTACTTC.

This clone was counted a single time. CDR3 sequence: CASSISGLTEAFF. CDR3 coding DNA: TGTGCCAGTAGTATATCCGGGCTCACTGAAGCTTTCTTT. V and J are TRBV19 and TRBJ1-1; D is unclear. V was pared by 2 bases and J by 4 bases, with 8 bases between. This CDR3 spans 13 amino acids. Per the germline V gene, CDR1 is LNHDA and CDR2 is SQIVND (reference sequence).

CDR3 region: CASSLSPGEGPGELFF. DNA for the CDR3: TGTGCCAGCAGTTTATCACCGGGTGAGGGCCCCGGGGAGCTGTTTTTT. The rearrangement joins TRBV27 to TRBJ2-2; possible D gene TRBD2, 5 bases. The germline V and J ends were trimmed by 0 bases and 6 bases, with 14 bases remaining between them. Per germline, CDR1 MNHEY and CDR2 SMNVEV (reference sequence). This CDR3 spans 16 amino acids.

The chain uses TRBV28 and TRBJ2-2; D may correspond to TRBD1 or TRBD2 (5 bases each). CDR3 length: 15 residues. CDR1 and CDR2 (germline): MDHEN, SYDVKM. Trimming shortened V by 7 bases and J by 1 base, and 13 bases separated the two germline ends. This chain's CDR3 is CASTAGTLNTGELFF. CDR3 bases: TGTGCCAGCACCGCCGGGACGTTGAACACCGGGGAGCTGTTTTTT.

The chain employs TRBV7-2 and TRBJ2-1; maybe TRBD2 (7 bases). Germline V gene data show CDR1 as SGHTA and CDR2 as FQGNSA. The CDR3 runs to 15 residues. Trimming pared 10 bases from V and 2 bases from J, leaving 18 bases between. CDR3 region: CAITGGRSPYNEQFF. DNA for the CDR3: TGTGCCATCACCGGGGGGCGGTCCCCCTACAATGAGCAGTTCTTC.

J is TRBJ2-5 and V is TRBV5-5; D is ambiguous. V gave up 1 base and J gave up 2 bases, with 15 bases separating them. The germline gives CDR1 SGHKS, CDR2 YYEKEE (reference sequence). The CDR3 has 16 amino acids. The CDR3 here is CASSLLGPTMQETQYF. In DNA, the CDR3 is TGTGCCAGCAGCTTGTTGGGCCCAACTATGCAAGAGACCCAGTACTTC.

The J gene is TRBJ2-3, the V gene TRBV6-2 or TRBV6-3; 11 bases match TRBD2. Germline V lookup: CDR1 MNHEY, CDR2 SVGEGT. The V segment lost 2 bases and the J segment 3 bases; nucleotides outside the gene matches: 4. The CDR3 is 16 residues long. As DNA, the CDR3 is TGTGCCAGCAGTTACGGGCTAGCGGGAGGTACAGATACGCAGTATTTT. Translated: CASSYGLAGGTDTQYF.

V and J are TRBV11-2 and TRBJ2-5; weak D call: TRBD1 (7 bases). The germline CDR1 and CDR2 sequences are SGHAT and FQNNGV. CDR3 size: 16 residues. The V and J ends lost 0 bases and 5 bases respectively, with 16 bases between them. The CDR3 DNA reads as TGTGCCAGCAGCTTAGATTTGGCAGGGGGGTTGGAGACCCAGTACTTC. Translated: CASSLDLAGGLETQYF.

The genes are TRBV6-1 and TRBJ2-5; D remains ambiguous. The CDR3 consists of 12 residues. Trimming took 3 bases from V and 10 from J, leaving 12 bases between them. Per the germline V gene, CDR1 is MNHNS and CDR2 is SASEGT. CDR3 in DNA: TGTGCCAGCAGTGACCCCCTCCGAGGCCAGTACTTC. Translated, it gives CASSDPLRGQYF.

This sequence joins TRBV24-1 and TRBJ2-1, with D tentatively TRBD1 or TRBD2 (5 bases each). This CDR3 comprises 16 residues. Germline-derived CDR1 and CDR2 are KGHDR and SFDVKD. The V end was cut by 5 bases, the J end by 4 bases, with 17 bases between. The CDR3 reads CATSGGWGSLYNEQFF. The CDR3 DNA reads as TGTGCCACCAGTGGGGGGTGGGGGTCCCTATACAATGAGCAGTTCTTC.

The count of this clone is one. This chain uses TRBV29-1 with TRBJ2-7; D tentatively fits TRBD1 or TRBD2 (5 bases each). The germline gives CDR1 SQVTM, CDR2 ANQGSEA. The CDR3 sequence is 15 residues long. The ends were cut back, 5 bases at V and 4 bases at J, with 21 bases in the middle. CDR3 sequence reads: CSVSIGTPNRYEQYV. In DNA, the CDR3 is TGCAGCGTTTCAATCGGGACCCCGAACCGATACGAGCAGTACGTC.

The J gene is TRBJ2-5, the V gene TRBV9, with 9 bases lining up with TRBD1. V was clipped by 3 bases and J by 4 bases; unmatched bases: 10. The germline V gene encodes CDR1 SGDLS and CDR2 YYNGEE. This CDR3 comprises 16 residues. The CDR3 reads CASSAGTGYESETQYF. The CDR3 bases are TGTGCCAGCAGCGCCGGGACAGGGTATGAGTCAGAGACCCAGTACTTC.

This chain links TRBV4-1 with TRBJ2-5; TRBD2 matches at 8 bases. Germline assignment: CDR1 MGHRA and CDR2 YSYEKL. J lost 5 bases, V lost 1 base, and 12 bases had no gene match. The CDR3 is 17 amino acids. CDR3: CASSQGGVAGRWETQYF. In DNA, the CDR3 is TGCGCCAGCAGCCAAGGAGGAGTAGCGGGAAGGTGGGAGACCCAGTACTTC.

V gene TRBV4-2 combines with J gene TRBJ1-1, with D possibly being TRBD1 (6 bases). The CDR3 covers 13 residues. The germline V and J ends were trimmed by 4 bases and 6 bases, with 12 bases remaining between them. The V gene's germline CDR1 is LGHNA and CDR2 YNFKEQ. DNA for the CDR3: TGTGCCAGCAGCCGTTCACAGGGCTCTGAAGCTTTCTTT. This encodes CASSRSQGSEAFF.

Concerning this clone: It is unclear where the CDR3 begins or ends on the DNA, so no DNA is shown, and the CDR3 is as TCRdb lists it. J is TRBJ1-4 and V is TRBV18. Termini included, the CDR3 measures 16 amino acids. The V gene's germline CDR1 is KGHSH and CDR2 LQKENI. CDR3 loop: CASSLWQPATNEKLFF.

The CDR3 here is CASSRLQGTVEKLFF. The CDR3 coding sequence is TGCGCCAGCAGTCGACTTCAAGGGACGGTTGAAAAACTGTTTTTT. The chain has TRBV4-3 and TRBJ1-4, with D possibly TRBD1 on 5 matching bases. CDR3 length: 15 amino acids. Germline CDR1 is LGHNA and CDR2 is YSLEER. V lost 6 bases to trimming and J lost 7 bases, with 18 bases between them.

The chain links TRBV6-2 or TRBV6-3 to TRBJ2-7, with unresolved D. Germline CDR1 reads MNHEY; CDR2 reads SVGEGT. The CDR3 consists of 13 residues. V gave up 6 bases and J gave up 3 bases, with 12 bases separating them. CDR3 nucleotide sequence: TGTGCCAGCAGCTTAGGGTTCCACTACGAGCAGTACTTC. This encodes CASSLGFHYEQYF.

The chain uses TRBV6-5 and TRBJ1-5, with TRBD1 matching over 8 bases. Germline trimming cut 6 bases from V and 3 bases from J; bases unmatched to any gene: 7. The germline CDR1 and CDR2 sequences are MNHEY and SVGAGI. CDR3 length: 15 residues. Here the CDR3 reads CASRPTGALNQPQHF. DNA of the CDR3: TGTGCCAGCAGACCGACAGGGGCCCTCAATCAGCCCCAGCATTTT.

V usage is TRBV19 and J usage is TRBJ1-2; D may be TRBD1 (5 bases). CDR1 and CDR2 (germline): LNHDA, SQIVND (reference sequence). The CDR3 is 14 amino acids. Trimming took off 5 bases at V and 10 bases at J, with 20 bases between the two ends. The CDR3 sequence: CASSFSPGPTVYTF. CDR3 nucleotide sequence: TGTGCCAGTAGTTTCAGCCCGGGACCGACCGTCTACACCTTC.

V and J are TRBV18 and TRBJ1-2, with 7 bases aligning to TRBD1. V was clipped by 4 bases and J by 0 bases; unmatched bases: 5. Germline lookup yields CDR1 KGHSH and CDR2 LQKENI. This CDR3 is built from 15 residues. The CDR3 DNA sequence: TGTGCCAGCTCACAAGGGACAGAGGCTAACTATGGCTACACCTTC. As protein: CASSQGTEANYGYTF.

CDR3 amino acids: CASSSQTESNQPQHF. The DNA of the CDR3 is TGTGCCAGCAGCTCCCAGACAGAATCAAATCAGCCCCAGCATTTT. The rearrangement joins TRBV7-2 to TRBJ1-5, with D perhaps TRBD1 (5 bases). Per the germline V gene, CDR1 is SGHTA and CDR2 is FQGNSA. V lost 4 bases, J lost 4 bases, and 14 bases lay in between. The CDR3 is 15 amino acids.

This clone was recorded many times. The chain joins TRBV5-1 to TRBJ2-7; tentative D call: TRBD1 (5 bases). Germline V gives CDR1 SGHRS, CDR2 YFSETQ. The CDR3 is made up of 15 amino acids. Trimming cost V 0 bases and J 3 bases, with 13 bases left between them. This CDR3 reads CASSLEAGLYYEQYF. The CDR3, as DNA: TGCGCCAGCAGCTTGGAGGCAGGGCTCTACTACGAGCAGTACTTC.

The chain carries TRBV7-9 and TRBJ1-6; the match to TRBD1 covers 10 bases. This CDR3 spans 14 amino acids. V was clipped by 3 bases and J by 9 bases; unmatched bases: 2. Germline CDR1 reads SEHNR; CDR2 reads FQNEAQ (reference sequence). The CDR3 loop is CASSFGQGGSPLHF. In DNA, the CDR3 is TGTGCCAGCAGCTTCGGACAGGGGGGTTCACCCCTCCACTTT. The whole variable domain, remainder taken from reference TRBV7-9 and TRBJ1-6, is DTGVSQNPRHKITKRGQNVTFRCDPISEHNRLYWYRQTLGQGPEFLTYFQNEAQLEKSRLLSDRFSAERPKGSFSTLEIQRTEQGDSAMYLCASSFGQGGSPLHFGNGTRLTVT.

The chain carries TRBV4-3 and TRBJ2-2; D may be TRBD1 (5 bases). Trimming took off 5 bases at V and 3 bases at J, with 16 bases between the two ends. The germline V gene has CDR1 LGHNA and CDR2 YSLEER. CDR3 size: 16 residues. CDR3 sequence reads: CASSVSAGWDTGELFF. The CDR3 DNA sequence: TGCGCCAGCAGCGTCTCGGCAGGGTGGGACACCGGGGAGCTGTTTTTT.

The gene calls are TRBV27 and TRBJ1-1; TRBD1 might be the D (6 bases). CDR1 is MNHEY and CDR2 is SMNVEV in the germline V gene (reference sequence). V gave up 8 bases and J gave up 0 bases, with 13 bases separating them. This CDR3 is built from 14 residues. The CDR3 loop is CASALDRMNTEAFF. Written as DNA, the CDR3 is TGTGCCAGCGCGTTGGACAGAATGAACACTGAAGCTTTCTTT.

In its sample, this clone was seen once. This same CDR3 is encoded by further DNA sequences in the sample. The chain has TRBV13 and TRBJ1-2; no clear D gene. The V gene lost 2 bases and the J gene lost 7 bases, with 11 bases spanning the gap. Per the germline V gene, CDR1 is PRHDT and CDR2 is FYEKMQ (reference sequence). There are 13 residues in the CDR3. The CDR3 protein is CASSLRRGTGYTF. Written as DNA, the CDR3 is TGTGCCAGCAGCTTAAGACGGGGTACTGGCTACACCTTC.